This T cell receptor beta chain came from a study of beta chain features in type 1 diabetes. In this sample, this clone turned up a few times. Its antigen is still unknown. The study reverse transcribed the entire isolated RNA, so it sequenced expressed TCRB transcripts. Some 4 million reads on average were seen across naive, central memory and regulatory T cell samples. Sequenced by immunoSEQ multiplex PCR; TCRdb stores in-frame clones only, minus some. The sample lists 640,000 or so clones, roughly an eighth occurring once. General study findings and limits: Moderate but significant shortening of TCRB CDR3s was recorded in all four CD4+ subsets from Type 1 diabetes patients.

The sequence was obtained from a young man with type 1 diabetes. Sequences were obtained from naive CD4+ T cells from blood.

For the CDR3, the DNA is TGTGCCAGCAGCCCCTCACCGACCTCTGGAAACACCATATATTTT. It yields the protein CASSPSPTSGNTIYF. The V and J genes are TRBV9 and TRBJ1-3; D not certain. The CDR3 sequence is 15 residues long. V was shortened by 4 bases and J by 0 bases, with 11 bases between the two germline ends. Germline V CDR1 and CDR2: SGDLS, YYNGEE.